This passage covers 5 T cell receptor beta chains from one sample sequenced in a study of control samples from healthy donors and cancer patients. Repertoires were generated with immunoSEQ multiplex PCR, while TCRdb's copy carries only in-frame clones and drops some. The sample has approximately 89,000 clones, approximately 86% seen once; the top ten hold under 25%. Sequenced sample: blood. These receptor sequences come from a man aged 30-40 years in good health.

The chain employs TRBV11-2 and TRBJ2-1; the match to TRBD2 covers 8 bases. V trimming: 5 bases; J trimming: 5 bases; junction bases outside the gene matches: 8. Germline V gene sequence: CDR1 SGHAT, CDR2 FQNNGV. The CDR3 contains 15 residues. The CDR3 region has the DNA TGTGCCAGCAGCAAGCGGGGGCAGGGACACAATGAGCAGTTCTTC. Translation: CASSKRGQGHNEQFF.

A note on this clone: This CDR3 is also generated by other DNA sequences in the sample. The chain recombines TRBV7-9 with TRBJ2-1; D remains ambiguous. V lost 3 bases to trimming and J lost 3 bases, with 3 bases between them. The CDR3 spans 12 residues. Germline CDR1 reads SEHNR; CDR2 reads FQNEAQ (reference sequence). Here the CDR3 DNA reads TGTGCCAGCAGCTTGGACTACAATGAGCAGTTCTTC. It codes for CASSLDYNEQFF.

The CDR3 region is CASSHRRGGTGELFF. For the CDR3, the DNA is TGTGCCAGCAGCCACCGTCGAGGGGGGACCGGGGAGCTGTTTTTT. V gene TRBV3-1 (or the pseudogene TRBV3-2) combines with J gene TRBJ2-2; perhaps D is TRBD1 or TRBD2 (6 bases each). This CDR3 contains 15 residues. V lost 3 bases, J lost 5 bases, and 13 bases lay in between. The germline CDR1 and CDR2 sequences are LGHDT and YNNKEL (reference sequence).

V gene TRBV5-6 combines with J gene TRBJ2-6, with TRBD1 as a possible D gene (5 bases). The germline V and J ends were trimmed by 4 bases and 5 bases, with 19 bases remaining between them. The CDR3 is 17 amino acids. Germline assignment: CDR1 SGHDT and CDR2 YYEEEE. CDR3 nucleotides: TGTGCCAGCAGCCCAAACACCGACAGCTTGCGGGCCAACGTCCTGACTTTC. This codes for CASSPNTDSLRANVLTF.

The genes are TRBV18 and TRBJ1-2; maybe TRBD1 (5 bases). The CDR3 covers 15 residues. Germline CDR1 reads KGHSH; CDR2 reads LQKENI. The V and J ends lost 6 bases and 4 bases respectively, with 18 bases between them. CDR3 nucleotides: TGTGCCAGCTCCACTAGTGAAGGGGACGGCTATGGCTACACCTTC. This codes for CASSTSEGDGYGYTF. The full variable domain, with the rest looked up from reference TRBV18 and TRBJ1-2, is NAGVMQNPRHLVRRRGQEARLRCSPMKGHSHVYWYRQLPEEGLKFMVYLQKENIIDESGMPKERFSAEFPKEGPSILRIQQVVRGDSAAYFCASSTSEGDGYGYTFGSGTRLTVV.